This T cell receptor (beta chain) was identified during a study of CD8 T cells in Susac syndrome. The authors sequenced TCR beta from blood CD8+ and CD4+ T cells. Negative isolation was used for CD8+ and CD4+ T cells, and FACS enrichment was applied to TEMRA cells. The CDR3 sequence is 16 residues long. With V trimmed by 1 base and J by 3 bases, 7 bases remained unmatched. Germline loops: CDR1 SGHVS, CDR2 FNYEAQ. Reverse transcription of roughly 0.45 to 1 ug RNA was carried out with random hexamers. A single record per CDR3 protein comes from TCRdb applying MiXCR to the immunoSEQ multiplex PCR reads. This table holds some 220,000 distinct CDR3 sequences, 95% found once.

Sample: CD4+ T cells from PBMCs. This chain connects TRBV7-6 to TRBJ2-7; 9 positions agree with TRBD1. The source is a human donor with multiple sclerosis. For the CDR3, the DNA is TGTGCCAGCAGCTTAGGGGGACAGGGATTATTCTACGAGCAGTACTTC. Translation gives CASSLGGQGLFYEQYF.